This is a list of T cell receptor beta chains from one sample in a study of OX40 agonist ivuxolimab in advanced cancers. TCRdb keeps only in-frame clones here, not all; method: immunoSEQ multiplex PCR. The sample holds 65,000 to 75,000 clones, roughly 90% seen once. The sample consisted of CD4+ or CD8+ T cells sorted from blood, taken in a trial of the OX40 agonist ivuxolimab. All receptors come from an adult with an advanced solid tumor such as melanoma, head and neck, liver or kidney cancer. CDR3s include the opening cysteine and the closing phenylalanine or tryptophan. A D gene is named only where the DNA matches it firmly. Some rows mark clone size as missing; the rest say once, few, many or name a class of expanded clone.

size	D	V	J	DNA	CDR3
NA	NA	TRBV28	TRBJ1-4	TGTGCCAGCAGTTTGAGGGGGGGCGGTTATAATGAAAAACTGTTTTTT	CASSLRGGGYNEKLFF
NA	TRBD2	TRBV6-5	TRBJ2-1	TGTGCCTGCGGGGGGAATAGCTACAATGAGCAGTTCTTC	CACGGNSYNEQFF
NA	NA	TRBV2	TRBJ1-1	TGTGCCAGCAGTTTGGGACGGGGAGACACTGAAGCTTTCTTT	CASSLGRGDTEAFF
NA	TRBD1	TRBV7-9	TRBJ2-7	TGTGCCAGCAGCTCCCCGGGACAGGGGGTTTACGAGCAGTACTTC	CASSSPGQGVYEQYF
NA	TRBD2	TRBV6-5	TRBJ2-1	TGTGCCAGCAGATCTAGCGGGAGGGCCTACAATGAGCAGTTCTTC	CASRSSGRAYNEQFF
NA	NA	TRBV28	TRBJ1-2	TGTGCCAGCACCAGCGCCGGTGGCTACACCTTC	CASTSAGGYTF
NA	TRBD2	TRBV7-6	TRBJ2-5	TGTGCCAGCAGCGATCTAGCGGGAGGAGAGACCCAGTACTTC	CASSDLAGGETQYF
NA	TRBD1	TRBV5-1	TRBJ2-7	TGCGCCAGCAGCCTCCTGACAGGGGGTACCTACGAGCAGTACTTC	CASSLLTGGTYEQYF
NA	TRBD1	TRBV5-1	TRBJ2-7	TGCGCCAGCAGCTCCTCGGGACAGGGGCCAGACGAGCAGTACTTC	CASSSSGQGPDEQYF
NA	NA	TRBV27	TRBJ2-2	TGTGCCAGCAGTTTAAAGGGACGGCCGAACACCGGGGAGCTGTTTTTT	CASSLKGRPNTGELFF
NA	NA	TRBV7-2	TRBJ1-6	TGTGCCAGCAGCTTAGCCAGGGAATCACCCCTCCACTTT	CASSLARESPLHF
once	TRBD2	TRBV6-5	TRBJ2-7	TGTGCCAGCAGTTACTCTAGCGGGATCTACGAGCAGTACTTC	CASSYSSGIYEQYF
NA	NA	TRBV7-2	TRBJ1-5	TGTGCCAGCAGCAAGGGACCGGGTTACAATCAGCCCCAGCATTTT	CASSKGPGYNQPQHF
once	TRBD1	TRBV18	TRBJ1-1	TGTGCCAGCTCACCGGGGACAGGCATGAACACTGAAGCTTTCTTT	CASSPGTGMNTEAFF
NA	NA	TRBV4-3	TRBJ1-4	TGCGCCAGCAGCCAAGATCTCAGGGCCGTATTAAAAAATGAAAAACTGTTTTTT	CASSQDLRAVLKNEKLFF
once	NA	TRBV28	TRBJ1-1	TGTGCCAGCAGCGTTGGGGCGATTTTGTGGGGCACTGAAGCTTTCTTT	CASSVGAILWGTEAFF
NA	TRBD1	TRBV5-4	TRBJ1-5	TGTGCCAGCAGTCCCGGGGAGGGGGCGCCTCAGCCCCAGCATTTT	CASSPGEGAPQPQHF
NA	NA	TRBV11-2	TRBJ1-1	TGTGCCAGCAGCTTAGGAGTCGGACAGATTAACACTGAAGCTTTCTTT	CASSLGVGQINTEAFF